This TCR beta chain was identified during a study of technical replicates of blood from several donors (dated by TCRdb to the late 2010s). About this clone: The specificity of this receptor is unknown. No base quality values were provided; no much bigger clone lies one nucleotide off.

The method was the immunoSEQ multiplex PCR assay. TCRdb mirrors the immuneACCESS table, restricted to in-frame sequences. Some clones are absent from its copies; in checked studies, under half trace to an unresolved V gene, and the reason for the others is unknown. The sample table shows around 79,000 clones, and around 92% are seen once. The ten largest clones capture about 0.35% of the sample. The junction shows trimming of 2 bases on V and 6 bases on J, plus 16 bases between the germline ends. From the germline V gene, CDR1 is MNHEY and CDR2 is SVGAGI. The CDR3 holds 16 amino acids from the cysteine to the phenylalanine. The CDR3 DNA has 48 bases and is translated from base 1.

This clonotype originated in a human donor in good health. Some clones in this sample may be carry-over from other donors' samples. Material: T cells isolated from PBMCs. The chain was built from TRBV6-5 and TRBJ2-2; D gene: possibly TRBD1, on 6 matching bases. The CDR3: CASSYAHEGVAGELFF. The nucleotides are TGTGCCAGCAGTTACGCGCACGAGGGGGTGGCCGGGGAGCTGTTTTTT.